This T cell receptor (beta chain) is from a study of T-cell reconstitution after alpha-beta-depleted transplantation in children (dated by TCRdb to the mid-2010s). Study-wide context: T-cell immune reconstitution after TCRalphabeta/CD19-depleted allogeneic hematopoietic cell transplantation in children was quantitatively tracked in the study by means of TCR repertoire profiling.

The junction carries 13 bases between V and J, which are trimmed by 0 bases and 1 base respectively. The CDR3 measures 17 amino acids from cysteine to phenylalanine. Only CDR3 DNA is held: 51 bases, read in frame from base 1. The germline V gene provides CDR1 LGHNT and CDR2 FRNRAP. Library method: PCR. Instrument on record: Illumina HiSeq 2500. Molecular barcoding was employed in the preparation of TCR libraries, with unique molecular identifiers being used to normalize TCRbeta repertoire quantification. The raw public data were reprocessed by TCRdb itself: fastp quality trimming at Q25, MiXCR clonotype calling, in-frame beta chains only. Here each entry gathers all rows of one CDR3 protein and keeps the most common genes and DNA. The sample has approximately 490,000 distinct CDR3 sequences on record, 12% of them singletons. 4.5% to 6% of the sample belongs to the ten largest clones. This clonotype was counted between two and nine times. Its antigen target is currently unknown. No much larger clone is present one base from it, and per-base qualities are unavailable.

Rearrangement joined TRBV12-5 to TRBJ2-4, with no reliable assignment of the D segment. This TCR was sampled from a human donor who donated a stem cell graft to a child with combined immunodeficiency. The starting material was PBMCs from the stem cell graft donor, obtained from the stem cell graft. The DNA sequence is as follows: TGTGCTAGTGGTTTGGTCCGGAAGGGTCTGGCCAAAAACATTCAGTACTTC. This gives the protein CASGLVRKGLAKNIQYF.